These 14 T cell receptor beta chains share one sample of origin, sequenced in a study of shared clonotypes between healthy human individuals. Only in-frame clones appear in the TCRdb table, and some are missing; sequencing was by immunoSEQ multiplex PCR. The data hold some 2.4 million clones, with 80% to 95% observed a single time. The sample was naive CD4+ T cells from PBMCs. The subset here: CD45RA+ positively selected. All receptors derive from a man in his late teens or twenties in good health. Some clones in this sample may be carry-over from other donors' samples.

The chain has TRBV7-9 and TRBJ2-5; D gene ambiguous. Per the germline V gene, CDR1 is SEHNR and CDR2 is FQNEAQ (reference sequence). Trimming took 5 bases from V and 1 from J, leaving 14 bases between them. This CDR3 region has 15 residues. CDR3: CASSPKRNLQETQYF. CDR3 nucleotides: TGTGCCAGCAGCCCTAAGAGAAACCTCCAAGAGACCCAGTACTTC.

V gene TRBV25-1 combines with J gene TRBJ1-6; D possibly corresponds to TRBD1 (5 bases). There are 13 residues in the CDR3. CDR1 and CDR2 (germline): MGHDK, SYGVNS. V was clipped by 6 bases and J by 5 bases, with 8 bases between them. DNA of the CDR3: TGTGCCAGCAGGAGCAGGGATAATTCACCCCTCCACTTT. Translation gives CASRSRDNSPLHF.

The chain has TRBV19 and TRBJ2-1; 11 bases map to TRBD2. The germline gives CDR1 LNHDA, CDR2 SQIVND (reference sequence). The CDR3 consists of 16 residues. V dropped 5 bases and J dropped 1; count of bases not matched to a gene: 4. CDR3 amino acids: CASSATSGVSYNEQFF. The CDR3 DNA reads as TGTGCCAGTAGTGCGACTAGCGGGGTTTCCTACAATGAGCAGTTCTTC.

Notes on this clone: A read error may account for a junction end that differs from germline. The sample carries other DNA sequences with the same CDR3. V is TRBV11-3 and J is TRBJ2-3; D call uncertain. This CDR3 is built from 11 residues. CDR1 and CDR2 from the germline V gene are SGHNT and YENEEA. CDR3 in amino acids: CASSLGNTQYF. The CDR3 region has the DNA TGTGCTAGCAGCTTGGGGAATACGCAGTATTTT. Complete variable domain (other parts from reference TRBV11-3 and TRBJ2-3): EAGVVQSPRYKIIEKKQPVAFWCNPISGHNTLYWYLQNLGQGPELLIRYENEEAVDDSQLPKDRFSAERLKGVDSTLKIQPAELGDSAVYLCASSLGNTQYFGPGTRLTVL.

CDR3 coding DNA: TGTGCCAGCAGTTTATTTCTCGGGCAGAGCCAAGAGACCCAGTACTTC. This gives the protein CASSLFLGQSQETQYF. This rearrangement joins TRBV28 to TRBJ2-5; no clear D gene. V was trimmed by 1 base and J by 1 base, leaving 13 bases between them. The germline V gene has CDR1 MDHEN and CDR2 SYDVKM. The CDR3 contains 16 residues.

The chain is built from TRBV28 and TRBJ2-7; D is perhaps TRBD2 (6 bases). Trimming shortened V by 4 bases and J by 6 bases, and 19 bases separated the two germline ends. The CDR3 spans 15 residues. Germline CDR1 is MDHEN and CDR2 is SYDVKM. The CDR3 sequence is CASSSPGLGVGEQYF. Here the CDR3 DNA reads TGTGCCAGCAGTTCGCCGGGACTTGGGGTGGGCGAGCAGTACTTC.

Regarding this clone: The identical CDR3 is also encoded by other nucleotide sequences in the sample. V gene TRBV5-1 combines with J gene TRBJ2-2; 9 bases fit TRBD1. J was trimmed by 0 bases and V by 4 bases; bases with no gene match: 4. Looked up from germline, CDR1 is SGHRS and CDR2 is YFSETQ. The CDR3 covers 16 residues. This CDR3 reads CASSGGQGPNTGELFF. The CDR3 bases are TGCGCCAGCAGCGGAGGACAGGGGCCGAACACCGGGGAGCTGTTTTTT.

The V call is TRBV28, the J call TRBJ2-6; D remains ambiguous. There are 14 residues in the CDR3. V was pared by 8 bases and J by 1 base, with 9 bases between. In germline, CDR1 is MDHEN, CDR2 SYDVKM. CDR3 in DNA: TGTGCCAGCCGACCCCCGTCTGGGGCCAACGTCCTGACTTTC. Translating gives CASRPPSGANVLTF.

The chain joins TRBV29-1 to TRBJ2-4; possible D gene TRBD2, 6 bases. CDR1 and CDR2 (germline): SQVTM, ANQGSEA. This CDR3 comprises 15 residues. V lost 7 bases to trimming and J lost 3 bases, with 19 bases between them. The CDR3 spells CSAARRGADKNIQYF. The DNA of the CDR3 is TGCAGCGCCGCAAGGAGGGGCGCGGACAAAAACATTCAGTACTTC. Combining the CDR3 with reference TRBV29-1 and TRBJ2-4 gives the whole variable domain SAVISQKPSRDICQRGTSLTIQCQVDSQVTMMFWYRQQPGQSLTLIATANQGSEATYESGFVIDKFPISRPNLTFSTLTVSNMSPEDSSIYLCSAARRGADKNIQYFGAGTRLSVL.

The rearrangement uses TRBV10-3 and TRBJ2-7; 8 positions match TRBD1. The CDR3 length is 15 residues. V dropped 8 bases and J dropped 1; count of bases not matched to a gene: 10. The germline V gene encodes CDR1 ENHRY and CDR2 SYGVKD. The CDR3 DNA is TGTGCCATCCGAGACGACAGGGGTCGTTCCTACGAGCAGTACTTC. It yields the protein CAIRDDRGRSYEQYF.

This chain uses TRBV6-6 with TRBJ1-1, with TRBD1 matching over 9 bases. CDR1 is MNHNY, CDR2 SVGAGI, per germline (reference sequence). V trimming: 6 bases; J trimming: 5 bases; junction bases outside the gene matches: 13. This CDR3 region has 16 residues. CDR3 residues: CASSQQQGALGTEAFF. The CDR3 nucleotides read TGTGCCAGCAGCCAACAACAGGGGGCGCTTGGAACTGAAGCTTTCTTT.

The chain couples TRBV5-4 to TRBJ2-3; unclear D gene. V was clipped by 0 bases and J by 2 bases, with 10 bases between them. The CDR3 covers 15 residues. CDR1 and CDR2 from the germline V gene are SGHNT and YYREEE (reference sequence). The CDR3 nucleotides are TGTGCCAGCAGCTTGGAGTGGGCCCTCACAGATACGCAGTATTTT. Its protein product is CASSLEWALTDTQYF. The full variable domain, its missing parts supplied by reference TRBV5-4 and TRBJ2-3, is ETGVTQSPTHLIKTRGQQVTLRCSSQSGHNTVSWYQQALGQGPQFIFQYYREEENGRGNFPPRFSGLQFPNYSSELNVNALELDDSALYLCASSLEWALTDTQYFGPGTRLTVL.

The chain recombines TRBV20-1 with TRBJ2-1; D is possibly TRBD1 or TRBD2 (6 bases each). The germline V and J ends were trimmed by 3 bases and 14 bases, with 14 bases remaining between them. Germline values: CDR1 DFQATT, CDR2 SNEGSKA (reference sequence). This CDR3 spans 11 amino acids. CDR3 sequence reads: CSASIRGDEFF. The CDR3 DNA sequence: TGCAGTGCTAGCATTAGGGGGGATGAGTTCTTC.

This rearrangement joins TRBV11-2 to TRBJ2-5; no clear D gene. There are 14 residues in the CDR3. CDR1 and CDR2 (germline): SGHAT, FQNNGV. Trimming shortened V by 5 bases and J by 5 bases, and 15 bases separated the two germline ends. Here the CDR3 reads CASSPIKLGETQYF. The CDR3 nucleotides read TGTGCCAGCAGCCCAATCAAACTGGGGGAGACCCAGTACTTC.